This TCR beta chain was identified during a study of blood T cells in healthy people across ages. On this clonotype itself: An end of the junction differs from the germline gene, which may be a read error.

Donors ranged from about 6 to 90 years old and were healthy Caucasians in Russia. Each sample gave at least 7 million isolated PBMCs. Germline CDR1 and CDR2: MNHEY and SMNVEV (reference sequence). The CDR3 loop spans 17 amino acids. Through a sample-barcoded 5' primer and a J-beta primer mix, a second PCR was run for roughly 6 to 12 cycles. A template-switch adaptor containing 12 random nucleotides labeled each cDNA molecule. MiXCR, applied by TCRdb to the 5' RACE reads, yields one record per CDR3 protein. The data contain over 1,300,000 distinct CDR3 sequences, around 59% of them singletons. The V gene is TRBV27, the J gene TRBJ1-5; TRBD1 is a possible D gene (5 bases). This receptor was obtained from a man younger than 30 in good health. The sequencing input was blood. As DNA, the CDR3 is TGTGCCAGCAGTTTATTAACCAGTCAGGGAATCAATCAGCCTCAGCATTTT. Translation gives CASSLLTSQGINQPQHF.